The 25 T cell receptor beta chains reported below all come from one sample, sequenced in a study of T cells expressing NK-cell markers (dated by TCRdb to the early 2020s). Receptor amplification or capture employed 5' RACE. The sample was run on an Illumina HiSeq 2000. The reads underwent TCRdb reprocessing, giving one record for each CDR3 protein sequence and no DNA. The sample's clone listing holds 500,000 to 700,000 distinct CDR3 sequences. The ten biggest clones cover 3% to 4.5% of the sample. The sample taken for sequencing was blood T cells: a sorted CD56 or NKG2C T cell subset, CD4+ or CD8+ T cells, or bulk PBMC T cells (not recorded which). All receptors come from a man aged 18 to 29 in good health. Donor details come from another sample of the same person, matched by shared clones.

V and J are TRBV27 and TRBJ1-1. Germline CDR1 reads MNHEY; CDR2 reads SMNVEV (reference sequence). This CDR3 spans 17 amino acids. The CDR3 region is CASSSHSWVLGNTEAFF.

V is TRBV5-1 and J is TRBJ2-1. The CDR3 has 11 residues. CDR1 SGHRS and CDR2 YFSETQ come from the germline V gene. The CDR3 loop is CASSLYNEQFF.

The V gene is TRBV2, the J gene TRBJ2-5; the D gene TCRdb calls, TRBD2, cannot be checked with no DNA. Germline CDR1 SNHLY, CDR2 FYNNEI. The CDR3 loop spans 14 amino acids. The CDR3 here is CASSEGQNQETQYF.

The chain has TRBV4-2 and TRBJ2-7; checking the TCRdb D call of TRBD2 is not possible without DNA. CDR3 length: 13 residues. Germline V gene lookup returns CDR1 LGHNA and CDR2 YNFKEQ. This CDR3 reads CASRLGGSNEQYF.

The chain employs TRBV10-3 and TRBJ2-5. CDR1 ENHRY and CDR2 SYGVKD come from the germline V gene. The CDR3 covers 11 residues. The CDR3 protein is CAAGDQETQYF.

V is TRBV20-1 and J is TRBJ1-4. Germline V gene lookup returns CDR1 DFQATT and CDR2 SNEGSKA (reference sequence). This CDR3 has 13 amino acids. CDR3: CSARTANDEKLFF.

The chain couples TRBV12-3 or TRBV12-4 to TRBJ2-5; TCRdb designates TRBD2, a call that cannot be tested without DNA. This CDR3 has 16 amino acids. The CDR3 spells CASRAGTSGDQETQYF.

V gene TRBV5-5 combines with J gene TRBJ2-2. This CDR3 is built from 16 residues. CDR1 and CDR2 (germline): SGHKS, YYEKEE (reference sequence). The chain's CDR3 is CASSSRQITNTGELFF.

The rearrangement links TRBV4-3 to TRBJ2-2; TCRdb's D call, TRBD2, is unchecked because there is no DNA. Germline lookup yields CDR1 LGHNA and CDR2 YSLEER. The CDR3 spans 14 residues. The CDR3 loop reads CASREGAHTGELFF.

This chain links TRBV7-2 with TRBJ1-1. CDR1 is SGHTA, CDR2 FQGNSA, per germline. The CDR3 extends over 13 amino acids. The CDR3 spells CASSLEPPTPAFF.

The chain carries TRBV28 and TRBJ2-2; the D gene TCRdb calls, TRBD2, cannot be checked with no DNA. This CDR3 has 14 amino acids. Per the germline V gene, CDR1 is MDHEN and CDR2 is SYDVKM. CDR3 loop: CASSLSAGIGELFF.

The J gene is TRBJ1-5, the V gene TRBV19. The CDR3 covers 15 residues. CDR1 is LNHDA, CDR2 SQIVND, per germline (reference sequence). The CDR3 spells CATLEVGYSNQPQHF.

The rearrangement uses TRBV15 and TRBJ2-5; TCRdb proposes TRBD2, but this gene call is untestable without DNA. From germline, CDR1 is LNHNV and CDR2 YYDKDF (reference sequence). The CDR3 runs to 17 residues. The CDR3 spells CATSSGLAGGPGETQYF.

The chain is built from TRBV11-3 and TRBJ2-1; as DNA is missing, the TRBD2 call by TCRdb cannot be tested. Germline V gene sequence: CDR1 SGHNT, CDR2 YENEEA. CDR3 length equals 13 residues. CDR3 amino acids: CASSPGTRGEQFF.

The gene calls are TRBV5-8 and TRBJ2-3; TCRdb selects TRBD1, and the lack of DNA leaves this call unchecked. The CDR3 is 16 amino acids. Germline-derived CDR1 and CDR2 are SGHTS and YDEGEE. The CDR3 sequence: CASSVSGTHGTDTQYF.

The gene calls are TRBV12-5 and TRBJ2-2; TCRdb lists TRBD1, though no DNA is available to test this call. Germline CDR1 LGHNT, CDR2 FRNRAP. The CDR3 has 16 residues. CDR3 protein: CASGLVAGQGTGELFF.

The chain combines TRBV6-2 or TRBV6-3 with TRBJ2-7. The germline V gene has CDR1 MNHEY and CDR2 SVGEGT. This CDR3 contains 13 residues. The CDR3 sequence: CASSYSDPYEQYF.

V and J are TRBV27 and TRBJ1-1; the TCRdb D gene call, TRBD1, has no DNA to confirm it. CDR3 length: 13 residues. CDR1 and CDR2 (germline): MNHEY, SMNVEV (reference sequence). The chain's CDR3 is CASSLGGKTEAFF.

This sequence joins TRBV20-1 and TRBJ2-6; TCRdb's D call, TRBD2, is unchecked because there is no DNA. Germline values: CDR1 DFQATT, CDR2 SNEGSKA (reference sequence). The CDR3 covers 16 residues. The CDR3 region is CSASDPWRPGANVLTF.

This chain links TRBV12-3 or TRBV12-4 with TRBJ1-3; the TRBD1 assignment by TCRdb is unverifiable without DNA. The CDR3 sequence is 16 residues long. The CDR3 is CASSLAGTGSGNTIYF.

This sequence joins TRBV29-1 and TRBJ1-1; absent DNA, TCRdb's TRBD1 call cannot be checked. The CDR3 is made up of 14 amino acids. From germline, CDR1 is SQVTM and CDR2 ANQGSEA. CDR3 in amino acids: CSVATRTGVLEAFF.

The rearrangement joins TRBV10-3 to TRBJ2-6; TCRdb's D call, TRBD1, is unchecked because there is no DNA. CDR3 size: 16 residues. Germline CDR1 ENHRY, CDR2 SYGVKD. Here the CDR3 reads CAIRGQERSGANVLTF.

The chain employs TRBV12-3 or TRBV12-4 and TRBJ1-2; the TCRdb call, TRBD1, lacks DNA for checking. There are 13 residues in the CDR3. The CDR3 is CASSLVQGEGYTF.

V usage is TRBV7-2 and J usage is TRBJ2-1; there is no DNA to check the TCRdb D call of TRBD2. Germline V gene data show CDR1 as SGHTA and CDR2 as FQGNSA. This CDR3 is built from 19 residues. The CDR3 sequence: CASSPGLAGGPLKSTEQFF.

The V call is TRBV9, the J call TRBJ2-3; TCRdb gives TRBD2 as the D gene, but with no DNA this cannot be confirmed. Per germline, CDR1 SGDLS and CDR2 YYNGEE. CDR3 size: 16 residues. The chain's CDR3 is CASSETSGSGFDTQYF.